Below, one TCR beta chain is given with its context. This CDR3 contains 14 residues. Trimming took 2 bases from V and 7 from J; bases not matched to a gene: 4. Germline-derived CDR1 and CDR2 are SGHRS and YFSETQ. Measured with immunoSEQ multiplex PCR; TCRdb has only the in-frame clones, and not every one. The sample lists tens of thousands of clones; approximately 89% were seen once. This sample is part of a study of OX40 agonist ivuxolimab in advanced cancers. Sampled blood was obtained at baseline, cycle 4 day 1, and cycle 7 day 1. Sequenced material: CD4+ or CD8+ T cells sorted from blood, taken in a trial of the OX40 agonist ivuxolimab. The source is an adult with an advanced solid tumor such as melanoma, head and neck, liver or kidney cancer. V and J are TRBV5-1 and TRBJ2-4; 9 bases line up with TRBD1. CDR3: CASSLTGGGNIQYF. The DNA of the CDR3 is TGCGCCAGCAGCTTAACAGGGGGCGGGAACATTCAGTACTTC.